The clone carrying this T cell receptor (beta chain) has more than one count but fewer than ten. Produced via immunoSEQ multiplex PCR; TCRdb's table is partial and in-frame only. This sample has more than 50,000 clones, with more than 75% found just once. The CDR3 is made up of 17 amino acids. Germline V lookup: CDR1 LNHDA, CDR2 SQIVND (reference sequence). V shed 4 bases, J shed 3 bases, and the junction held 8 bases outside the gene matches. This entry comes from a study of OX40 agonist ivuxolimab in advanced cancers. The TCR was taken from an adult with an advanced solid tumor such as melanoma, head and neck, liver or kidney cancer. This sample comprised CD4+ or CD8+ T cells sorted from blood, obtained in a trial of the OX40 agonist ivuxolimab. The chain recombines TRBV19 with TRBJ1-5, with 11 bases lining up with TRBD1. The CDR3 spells CASSTGTGGGFNQPQHF. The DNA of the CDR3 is TGTGCCAGTAGTACTGGGACAGGGGGGGGCTTCAATCAGCCCCAGCATTTT.